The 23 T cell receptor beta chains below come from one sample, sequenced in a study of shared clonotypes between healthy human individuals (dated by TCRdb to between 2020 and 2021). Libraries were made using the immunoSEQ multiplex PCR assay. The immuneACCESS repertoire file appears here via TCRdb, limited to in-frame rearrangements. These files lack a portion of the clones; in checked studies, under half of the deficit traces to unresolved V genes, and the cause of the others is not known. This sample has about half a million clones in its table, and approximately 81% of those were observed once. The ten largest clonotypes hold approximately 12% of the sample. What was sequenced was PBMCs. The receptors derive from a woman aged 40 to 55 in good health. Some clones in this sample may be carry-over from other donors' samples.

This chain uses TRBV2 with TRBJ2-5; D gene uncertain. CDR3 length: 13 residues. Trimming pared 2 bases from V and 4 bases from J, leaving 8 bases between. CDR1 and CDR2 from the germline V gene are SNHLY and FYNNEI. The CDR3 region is CASSESTRETQYF. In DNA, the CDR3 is TGTGCCAGCAGTGAATCGACGAGAGAGACCCAGTACTTC. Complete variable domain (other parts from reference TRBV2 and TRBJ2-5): EPEVTQTPSHQVTQMGQEVILRCVPISNHLYFYWYRQILGQKVEFLVSFYNNEISEKSEIFDDQFSVERPDGSNFTLKIRSTKLEDSAMYFCASSESTRETQYFGPGTRLLVL.

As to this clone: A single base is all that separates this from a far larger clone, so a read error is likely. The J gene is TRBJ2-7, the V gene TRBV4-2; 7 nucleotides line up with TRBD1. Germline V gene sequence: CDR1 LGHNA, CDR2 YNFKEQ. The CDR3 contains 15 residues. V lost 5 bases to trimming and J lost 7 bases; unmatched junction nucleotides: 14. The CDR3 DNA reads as TGTGCCAGCAGCACCCGGGACAGTGAAGGGCGGGAGCAGTACTTC. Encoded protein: CASSTRDSEGREQYF.

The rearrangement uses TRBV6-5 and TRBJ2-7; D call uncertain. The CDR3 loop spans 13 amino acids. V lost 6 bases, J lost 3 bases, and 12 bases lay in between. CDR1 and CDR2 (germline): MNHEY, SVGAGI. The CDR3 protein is CASSNTERYEQYF. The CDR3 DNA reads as TGTGCCAGCAGCAACACCGAACGCTACGAGCAGTACTTC.

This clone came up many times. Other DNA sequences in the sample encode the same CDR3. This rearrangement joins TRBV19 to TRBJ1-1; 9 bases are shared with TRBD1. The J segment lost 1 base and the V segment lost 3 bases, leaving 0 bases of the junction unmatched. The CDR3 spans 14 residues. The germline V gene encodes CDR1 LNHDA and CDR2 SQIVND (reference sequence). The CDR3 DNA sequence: TGTGCCAGTAGTATGGGACAGGGGAACACTGAAGCTTTCTTT. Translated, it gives CASSMGQGNTEAFF.

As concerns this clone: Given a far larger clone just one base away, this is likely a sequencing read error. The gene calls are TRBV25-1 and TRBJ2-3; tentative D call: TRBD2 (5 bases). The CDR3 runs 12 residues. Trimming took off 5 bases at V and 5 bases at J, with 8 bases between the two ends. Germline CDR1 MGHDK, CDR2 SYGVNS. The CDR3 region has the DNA TGTGCCAGCAGTAATGAGGGAGATACGCAGTATTTT. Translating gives CASSNEGDTQYF.

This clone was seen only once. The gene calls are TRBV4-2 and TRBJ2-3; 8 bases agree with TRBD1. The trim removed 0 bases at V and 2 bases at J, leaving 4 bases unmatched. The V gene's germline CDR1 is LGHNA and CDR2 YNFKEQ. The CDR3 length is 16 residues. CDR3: CASSQDWDRTTDTQYF. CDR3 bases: TGTGCCAGCAGCCAAGATTGGGACAGGACCACAGATACGCAGTATTTT.

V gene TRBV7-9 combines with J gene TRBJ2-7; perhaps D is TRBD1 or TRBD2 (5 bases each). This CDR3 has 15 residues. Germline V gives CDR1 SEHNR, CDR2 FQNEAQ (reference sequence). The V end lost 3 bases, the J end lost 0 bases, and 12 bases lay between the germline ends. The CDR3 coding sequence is TGTGCCAGCAGCTTGGGGGACGGCACCTCCTACGAGCAGTACTTC. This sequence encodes CASSLGDGTSYEQYF. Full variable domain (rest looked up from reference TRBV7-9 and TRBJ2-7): DTGVSQNPRHKITKRGQNVTFRCDPISEHNRLYWYRQTLGQGPEFLTYFQNEAQLEKSRLLSDRFSAERPKGSFSTLEIQRTEQGDSAMYLCASSLGDGTSYEQYFGPGTRLTVT.

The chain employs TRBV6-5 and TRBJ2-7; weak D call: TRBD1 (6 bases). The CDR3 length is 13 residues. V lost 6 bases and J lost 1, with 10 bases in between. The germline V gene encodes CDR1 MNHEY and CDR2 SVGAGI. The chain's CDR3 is CASRETGSYEQYF. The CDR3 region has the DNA TGTGCCAGCAGGGAGACAGGATCCTACGAGCAGTACTTC.

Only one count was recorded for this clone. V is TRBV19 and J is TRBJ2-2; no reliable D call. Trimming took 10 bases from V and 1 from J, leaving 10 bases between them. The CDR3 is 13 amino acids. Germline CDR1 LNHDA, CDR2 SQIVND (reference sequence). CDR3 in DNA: TGTGCCACCCTTGGGGAGAACACCGGGGAGCTGTTTTTT. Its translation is CATLGENTGELFF.

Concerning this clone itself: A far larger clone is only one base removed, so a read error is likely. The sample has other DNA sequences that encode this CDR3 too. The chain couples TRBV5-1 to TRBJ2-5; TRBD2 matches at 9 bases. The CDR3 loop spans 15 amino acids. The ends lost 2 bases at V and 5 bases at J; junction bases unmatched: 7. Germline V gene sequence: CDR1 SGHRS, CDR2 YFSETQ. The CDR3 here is CASSLAAGGGETQYF. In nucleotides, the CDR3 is TGCGCCAGCAGCTTAGCAGCGGGAGGTGGGGAGACCCAGTACTTC. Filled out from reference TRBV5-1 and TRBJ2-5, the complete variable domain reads KAGVTQTPRYLIKTRGQQVTLSCSPISGHRSVSWYQQTPGQGLQFLFEYFSETQRNKGNFPGRFSGRQFSNSRSEMNVSTLELGDSALYLCASSLAAGGGETQYFGPGTRLLVL.

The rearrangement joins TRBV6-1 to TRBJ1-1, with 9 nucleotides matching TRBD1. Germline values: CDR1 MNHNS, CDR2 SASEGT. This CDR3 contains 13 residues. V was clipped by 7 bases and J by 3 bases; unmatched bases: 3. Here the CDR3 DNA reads TGTGCCAGCATTGGACAGGGGTACACTGAAGCTTTCTTT. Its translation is CASIGQGYTEAFF.

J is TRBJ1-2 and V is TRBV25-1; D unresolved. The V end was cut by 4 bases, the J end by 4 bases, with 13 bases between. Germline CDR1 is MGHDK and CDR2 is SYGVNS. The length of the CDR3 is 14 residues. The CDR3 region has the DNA TGTGCCAGCAGTGGGGATCTGAATGGCTATGGCTACACCTTC. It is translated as CASSGDLNGYGYTF.

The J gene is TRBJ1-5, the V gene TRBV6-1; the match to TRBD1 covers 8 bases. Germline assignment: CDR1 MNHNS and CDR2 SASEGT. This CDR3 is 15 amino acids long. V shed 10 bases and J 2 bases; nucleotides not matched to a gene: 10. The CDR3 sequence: CATRTGIFGNQPQHF. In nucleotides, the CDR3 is TGTGCCACCAGGACAGGGATATTTGGCAATCAGCCCCAGCATTTT.

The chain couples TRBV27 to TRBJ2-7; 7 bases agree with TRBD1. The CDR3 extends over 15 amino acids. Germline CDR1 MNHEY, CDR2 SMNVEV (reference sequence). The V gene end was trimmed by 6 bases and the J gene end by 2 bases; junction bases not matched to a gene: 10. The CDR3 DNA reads TGTGCCAGCAGCCTAGGACAGGCACCGACCTACGAGCAGTACTTC. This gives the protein CASSLGQAPTYEQYF.

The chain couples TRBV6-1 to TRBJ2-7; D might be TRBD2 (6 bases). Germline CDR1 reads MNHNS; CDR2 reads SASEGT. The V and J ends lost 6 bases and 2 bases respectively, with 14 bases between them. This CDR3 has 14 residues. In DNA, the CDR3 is TGTGCCAGCAGAGGACTACCACTTACCTACGAGCAGTACTTC. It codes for CASRGLPLTYEQYF.

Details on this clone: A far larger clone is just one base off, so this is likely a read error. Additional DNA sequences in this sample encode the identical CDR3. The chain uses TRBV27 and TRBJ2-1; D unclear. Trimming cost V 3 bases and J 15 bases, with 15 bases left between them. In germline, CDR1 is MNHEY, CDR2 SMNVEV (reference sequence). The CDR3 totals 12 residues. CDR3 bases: TGTGCCAGCAGTTTTCTAACCAGTGGGTTGTTCTTC. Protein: CASSFLTSGLFF.

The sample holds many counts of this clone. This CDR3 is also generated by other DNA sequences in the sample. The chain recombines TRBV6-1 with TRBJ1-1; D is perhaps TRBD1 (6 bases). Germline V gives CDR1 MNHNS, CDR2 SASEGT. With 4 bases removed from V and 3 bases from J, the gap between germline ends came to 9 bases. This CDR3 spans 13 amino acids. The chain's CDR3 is CASSGRGYTEAFF. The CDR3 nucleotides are TGTGCCAGCAGTGGAAGGGGGTACACTGAAGCTTTCTTT.

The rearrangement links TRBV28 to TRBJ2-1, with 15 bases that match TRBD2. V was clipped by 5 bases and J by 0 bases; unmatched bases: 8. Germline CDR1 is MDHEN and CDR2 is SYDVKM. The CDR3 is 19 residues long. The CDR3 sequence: CASSPIGLAGGSSYNEQFF. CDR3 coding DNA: TGTGCCAGCAGTCCCATTGGACTAGCGGGAGGGAGCTCCTACAATGAGCAGTTCTTC.

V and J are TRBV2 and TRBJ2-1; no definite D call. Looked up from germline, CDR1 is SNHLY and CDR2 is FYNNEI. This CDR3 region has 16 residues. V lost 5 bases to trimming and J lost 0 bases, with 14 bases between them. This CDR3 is CASSPHPPGSYNEQFF. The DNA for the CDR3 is TGTGCCAGCAGTCCTCACCCCCCTGGCTCCTACAATGAGCAGTTCTTC.

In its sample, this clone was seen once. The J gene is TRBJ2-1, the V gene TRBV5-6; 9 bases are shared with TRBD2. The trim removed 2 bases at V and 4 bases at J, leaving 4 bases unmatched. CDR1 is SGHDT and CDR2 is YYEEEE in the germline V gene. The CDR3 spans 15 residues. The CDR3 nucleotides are TGTGCCAGCAGCTTTGCCCTAGCGGGATACAATGAGCAGTTCTTC. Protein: CASSFALAGYNEQFF.

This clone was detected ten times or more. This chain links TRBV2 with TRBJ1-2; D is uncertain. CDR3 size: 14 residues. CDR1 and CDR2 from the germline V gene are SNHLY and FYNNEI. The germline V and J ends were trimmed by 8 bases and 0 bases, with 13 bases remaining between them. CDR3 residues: CASHDGYSNYGYTF. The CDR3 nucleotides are TGTGCCAGCCACGACGGGTATTCTAACTATGGCTACACCTTC.

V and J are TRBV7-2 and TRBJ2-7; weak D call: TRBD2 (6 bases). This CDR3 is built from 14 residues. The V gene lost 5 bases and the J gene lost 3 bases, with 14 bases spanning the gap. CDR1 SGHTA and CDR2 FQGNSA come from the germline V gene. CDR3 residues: CASSAPGLYYEQYF. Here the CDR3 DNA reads TGTGCCAGCAGCGCGCCGGGACTCTACTACGAGCAGTACTTC.

The CDR3 here is CASSPTGTSGYTQYF. The CDR3 region has the DNA TGTGCCAGCAGCCCTACCGGGACTAGCGGTTATACGCAGTATTTT. The J gene is TRBJ2-3, the V gene TRBV7-2; TRBD2 matches at 11 bases. This CDR3 is 15 amino acids long. Germline V gene sequence: CDR1 SGHTA, CDR2 FQGNSA. Trimming at V came to 5 bases and at J to 7 bases, leaving 8 bases not matched to a gene.